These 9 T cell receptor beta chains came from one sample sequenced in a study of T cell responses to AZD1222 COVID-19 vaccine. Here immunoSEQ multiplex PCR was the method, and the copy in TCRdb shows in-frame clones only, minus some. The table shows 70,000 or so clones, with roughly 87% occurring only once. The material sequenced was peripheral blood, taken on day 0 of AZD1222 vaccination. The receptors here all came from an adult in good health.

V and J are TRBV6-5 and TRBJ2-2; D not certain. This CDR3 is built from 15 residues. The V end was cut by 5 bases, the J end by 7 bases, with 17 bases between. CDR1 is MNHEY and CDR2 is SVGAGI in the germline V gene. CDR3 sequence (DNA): TGTGCCAGCAGTACCGACGGCCTCAGCGTCGGGGAGCTGTTTTTT. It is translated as CASSTDGLSVGELFF.

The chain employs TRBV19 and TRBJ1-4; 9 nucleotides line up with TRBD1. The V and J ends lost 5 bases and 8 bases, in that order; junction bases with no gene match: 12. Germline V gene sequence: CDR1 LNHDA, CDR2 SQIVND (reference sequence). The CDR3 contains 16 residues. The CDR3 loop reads CASSAGQGSGWEKLFF. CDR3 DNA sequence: TGTGCCAGTAGTGCCGGACAGGGGTCGGGGTGGGAAAAACTGTTTTTT.

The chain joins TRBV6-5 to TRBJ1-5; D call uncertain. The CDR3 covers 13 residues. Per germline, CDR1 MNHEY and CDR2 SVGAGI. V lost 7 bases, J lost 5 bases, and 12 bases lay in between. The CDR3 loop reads CASTSGIYQPQHF. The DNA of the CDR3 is TGTGCCAGCACCAGCGGGATTTATCAGCCCCAGCATTTT.

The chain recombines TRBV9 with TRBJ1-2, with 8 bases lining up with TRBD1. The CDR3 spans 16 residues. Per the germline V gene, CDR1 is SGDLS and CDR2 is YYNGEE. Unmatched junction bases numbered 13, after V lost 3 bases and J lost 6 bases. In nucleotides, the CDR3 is TGTGCCAGCAGCGCCGGGACAGGCTTTCCACTACATGGCTACACCTTC. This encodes CASSAGTGFPLHGYTF.

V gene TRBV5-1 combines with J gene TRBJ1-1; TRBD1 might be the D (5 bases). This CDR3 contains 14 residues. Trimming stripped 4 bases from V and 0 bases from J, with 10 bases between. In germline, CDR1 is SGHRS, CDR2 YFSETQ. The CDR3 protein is CASSPQVLNTEAFF. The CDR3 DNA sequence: TGCGCCAGCAGCCCACAGGTGTTGAACACTGAAGCTTTCTTT.

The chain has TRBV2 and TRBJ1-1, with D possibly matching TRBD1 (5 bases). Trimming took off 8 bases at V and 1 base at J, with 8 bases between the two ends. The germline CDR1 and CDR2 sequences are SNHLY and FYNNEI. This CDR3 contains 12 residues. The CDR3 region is CASRGENTEAFF. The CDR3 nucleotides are TGTGCCAGCCGAGGGGAGAACACTGAAGCTTTCTTT.

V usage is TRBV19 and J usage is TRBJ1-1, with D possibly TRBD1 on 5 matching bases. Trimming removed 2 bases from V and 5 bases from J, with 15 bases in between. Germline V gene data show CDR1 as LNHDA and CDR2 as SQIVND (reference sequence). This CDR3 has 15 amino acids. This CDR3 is CASSIIRQRTTEAFF. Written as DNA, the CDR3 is TGTGCCAGTAGTATAATAAGACAGCGAACGACTGAAGCTTTCTTT.

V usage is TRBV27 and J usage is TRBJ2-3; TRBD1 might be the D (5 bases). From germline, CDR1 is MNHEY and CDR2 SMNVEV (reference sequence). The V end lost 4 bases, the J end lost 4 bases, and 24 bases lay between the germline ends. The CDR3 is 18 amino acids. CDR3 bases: TGTGCCAGCAGTTCCCGCCGTTTGGGGCCCGCCGGAGCAGATACGCAGTATTTT. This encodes CASSSRRLGPAGADTQYF.

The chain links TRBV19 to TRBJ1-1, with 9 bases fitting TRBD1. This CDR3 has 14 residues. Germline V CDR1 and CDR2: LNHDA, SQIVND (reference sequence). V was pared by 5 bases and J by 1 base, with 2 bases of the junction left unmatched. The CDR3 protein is CASSPDRGNTEAFF. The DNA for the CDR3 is TGTGCCAGTAGTCCGGACAGGGGGAACACTGAAGCTTTCTTT.